This T cell receptor (beta chain) was obtained from a study of cytomegalovirus exposure and HLA in healthy donors. About the research overall: The same platform as the roughly 670 first-cohort repertoires was used for the 100 to 150 validation repertoires, a later analysis reported.

A remark on this clone: The antigen remains unidentified.

Sequencing was performed with immunoSEQ multiplex PCR; in TCRdb, only in-frame clones are kept and a portion is missing. The repertoire consists of roughly 300,000 clones, with around 87% occurring once and the leading ten covering 0.95% to 1.5%. Study-level points and caveats: A subsequent analysis found that TCR clusters from the first cohort also tended to co-occur in the approximately 120 validation repertoires, with under 95% of cluster scores above 0. CMV antigen specificity was confirmed in vitro for a few CMV-associated chains.

CDR1 is SGDLS, CDR2 YYNGEE, per germline. The CDR3 consists of 14 residues. Trimming shortened V by 3 bases and J by 7 bases, and 11 bases separated the two germline ends. The gene calls are TRBV9 and TRBJ1-6; D not certain. The sequencing input was PBMCs. The sequence derives from a woman younger than 45 in good health and CMV-seropositive. The CDR3, as DNA: TGTGCCAGCAGCGCTCACTCGGGCAATTCACCCCTCCACTTT. Translating it yields CASSAHSGNSPLHF.